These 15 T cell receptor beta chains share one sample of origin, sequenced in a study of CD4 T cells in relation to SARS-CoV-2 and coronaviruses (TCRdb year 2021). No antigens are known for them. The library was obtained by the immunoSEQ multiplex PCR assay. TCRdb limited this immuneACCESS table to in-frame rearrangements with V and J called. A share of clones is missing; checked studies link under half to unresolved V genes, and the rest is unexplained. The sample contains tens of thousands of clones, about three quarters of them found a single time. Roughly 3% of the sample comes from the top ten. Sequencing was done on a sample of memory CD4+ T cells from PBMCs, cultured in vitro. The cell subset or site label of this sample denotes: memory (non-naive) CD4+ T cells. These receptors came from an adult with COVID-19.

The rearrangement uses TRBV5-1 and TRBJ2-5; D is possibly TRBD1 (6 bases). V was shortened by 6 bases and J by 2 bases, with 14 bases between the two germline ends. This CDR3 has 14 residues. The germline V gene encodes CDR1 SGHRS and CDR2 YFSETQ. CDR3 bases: TGCGCCAGCACTACGTGGGACATGCAAGAGACCCAGTACTTC. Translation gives CASTTWDMQETQYF.

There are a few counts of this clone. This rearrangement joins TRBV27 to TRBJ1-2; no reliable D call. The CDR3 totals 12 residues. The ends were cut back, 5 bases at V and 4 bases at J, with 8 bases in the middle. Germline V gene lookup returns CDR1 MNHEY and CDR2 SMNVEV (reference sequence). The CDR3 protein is CASSPLGYGYTF. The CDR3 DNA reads TGTGCCAGCAGTCCGCTAGGCTATGGCTACACCTTC.

The CDR3 DNA is TGTGCCAGCAGTCTGACAGGGCCCTTTCAGCCCCAGCATTTT. Amino acids: CASSLTGPFQPQHF. This chain joins TRBV28 and TRBJ1-5, with 7 bases aligning to TRBD1. Trimming removed 5 bases from V and 6 bases from J; junction bases left unmatched: 7. CDR1 MDHEN and CDR2 SYDVKM come from the germline V gene. CDR3 length: 14 residues.

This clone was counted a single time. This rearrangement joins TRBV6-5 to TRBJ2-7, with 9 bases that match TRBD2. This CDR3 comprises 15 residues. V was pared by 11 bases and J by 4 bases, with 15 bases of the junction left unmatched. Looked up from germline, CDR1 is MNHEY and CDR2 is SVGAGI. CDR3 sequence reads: CASSGGTSLSYEQYF. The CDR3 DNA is TGTGCCTCCTCGGGGGGGACTAGCCTCTCTTACGAGCAGTACTTC.

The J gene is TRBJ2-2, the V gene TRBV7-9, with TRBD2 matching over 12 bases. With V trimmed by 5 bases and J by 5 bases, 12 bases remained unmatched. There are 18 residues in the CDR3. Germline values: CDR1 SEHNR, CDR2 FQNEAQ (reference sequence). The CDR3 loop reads CASSPPLRLAGVTGELFF. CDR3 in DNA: TGTGCCAGCAGCCCCCCCTTGCGACTAGCGGGAGTGACCGGGGAGCTGTTTTTT. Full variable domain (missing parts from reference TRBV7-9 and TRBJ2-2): DTGVSQNPRHKITKRGQNVTFRCDPISEHNRLYWYRQTLGQGPEFLTYFQNEAQLEKSRLLSDRFSAERPKGSFSTLEIQRTEQGDSAMYLCASSPPLRLAGVTGELFFGEGSRLTVL.

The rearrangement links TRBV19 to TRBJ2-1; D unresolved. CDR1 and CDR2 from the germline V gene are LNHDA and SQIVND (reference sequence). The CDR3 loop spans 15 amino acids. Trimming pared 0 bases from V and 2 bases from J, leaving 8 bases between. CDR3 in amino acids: CASSIDRRAYNEQFF. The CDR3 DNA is TGTGCCAGTAGTATAGATCGTAGGGCCTACAATGAGCAGTTCTTC. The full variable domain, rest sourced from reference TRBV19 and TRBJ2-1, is DGGITQSPKYLFRKEGQNVTLSCEQNLNHDAMYWYRQDPGQGLRLIYYSQIVNDFQKGDIAEGYSVSREKKESFPLTVTSAQKNPTAFYLCASSIDRRAYNEQFFGPGTRLTVL.

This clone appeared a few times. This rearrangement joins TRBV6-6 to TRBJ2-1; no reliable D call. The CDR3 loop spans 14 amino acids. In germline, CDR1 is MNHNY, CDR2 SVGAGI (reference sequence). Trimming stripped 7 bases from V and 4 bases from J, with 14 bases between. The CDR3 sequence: CASISQPVYNEQFF. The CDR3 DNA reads TGTGCCAGCATTAGCCAGCCCGTGTACAATGAGCAGTTCTTC.

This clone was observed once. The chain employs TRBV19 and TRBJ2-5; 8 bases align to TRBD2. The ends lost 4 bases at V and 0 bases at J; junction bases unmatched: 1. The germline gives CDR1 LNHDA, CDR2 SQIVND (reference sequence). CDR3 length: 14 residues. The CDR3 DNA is TGTGCCAGTAGTAACGGGAGGGACCAAGAGACCCAGTACTTC. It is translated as CASSNGRDQETQYF.

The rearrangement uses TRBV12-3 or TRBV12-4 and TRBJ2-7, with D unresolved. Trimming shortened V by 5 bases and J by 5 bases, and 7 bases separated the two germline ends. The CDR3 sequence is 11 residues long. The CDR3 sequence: CASSELDEQYF. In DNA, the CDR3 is TGTGCCAGCAGTGAGCTCGACGAGCAGTACTTC.

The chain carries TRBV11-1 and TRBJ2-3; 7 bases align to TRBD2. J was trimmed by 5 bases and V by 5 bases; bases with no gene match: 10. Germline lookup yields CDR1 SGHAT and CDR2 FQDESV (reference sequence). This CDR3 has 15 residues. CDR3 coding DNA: TGTGCCAGCAGCCGCCGGGAGGCCGGGAGAGATACGCAGTATTTT. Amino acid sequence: CASSRREAGRDTQYF.

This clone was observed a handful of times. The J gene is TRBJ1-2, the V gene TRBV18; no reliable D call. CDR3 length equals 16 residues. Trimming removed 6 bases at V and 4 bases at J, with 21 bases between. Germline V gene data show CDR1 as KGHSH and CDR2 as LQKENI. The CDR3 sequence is CASSPGLVRRSYGYTF. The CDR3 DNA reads TGTGCCAGCTCCCCGGGCTTAGTCCGCCGAAGCTATGGCTACACCTTC.

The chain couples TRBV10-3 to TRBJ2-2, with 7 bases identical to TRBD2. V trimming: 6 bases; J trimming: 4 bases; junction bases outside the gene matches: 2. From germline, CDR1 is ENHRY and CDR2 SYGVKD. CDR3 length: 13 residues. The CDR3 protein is CAIRPGGTGELFF. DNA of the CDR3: TGTGCCATCAGGCCGGGAGGCACCGGGGAGCTGTTTTTT.

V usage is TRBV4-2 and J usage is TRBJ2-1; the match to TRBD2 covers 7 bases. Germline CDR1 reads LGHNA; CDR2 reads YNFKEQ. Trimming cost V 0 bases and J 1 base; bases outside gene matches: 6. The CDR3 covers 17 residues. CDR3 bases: TGTGCCAGCAGCCAAGATCGGGCGGGAGTATCCTACAATGAGCAGTTCTTC. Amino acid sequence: CASSQDRAGVSYNEQFF.

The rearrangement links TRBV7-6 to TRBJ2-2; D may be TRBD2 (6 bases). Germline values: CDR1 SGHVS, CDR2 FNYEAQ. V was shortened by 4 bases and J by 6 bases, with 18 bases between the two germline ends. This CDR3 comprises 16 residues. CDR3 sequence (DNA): TGTGCCAGCAGCTCCCAACCGGTCCGGGGGTCCGGGGAGCTGTTTTTT. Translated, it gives CASSSQPVRGSGELFF.

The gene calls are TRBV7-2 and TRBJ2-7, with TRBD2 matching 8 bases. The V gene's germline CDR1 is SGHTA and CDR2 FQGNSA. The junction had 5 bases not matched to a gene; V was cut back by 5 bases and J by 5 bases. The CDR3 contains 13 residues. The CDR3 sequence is CASSREGRNEQYF. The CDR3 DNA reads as TGTGCCAGCAGCCGGGAGGGGAGAAACGAGCAGTACTTC. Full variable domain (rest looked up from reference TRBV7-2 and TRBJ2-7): GAGVSQSPSNKVTEKGKDVELRCDPISGHTALYWYRQSLGQGLEFLIYFQGNSAPDKSGLPSDRFSAERTGGSVSTLTIQRTQQEDSAVYLCASSREGRNEQYFGPGTRLTVT.